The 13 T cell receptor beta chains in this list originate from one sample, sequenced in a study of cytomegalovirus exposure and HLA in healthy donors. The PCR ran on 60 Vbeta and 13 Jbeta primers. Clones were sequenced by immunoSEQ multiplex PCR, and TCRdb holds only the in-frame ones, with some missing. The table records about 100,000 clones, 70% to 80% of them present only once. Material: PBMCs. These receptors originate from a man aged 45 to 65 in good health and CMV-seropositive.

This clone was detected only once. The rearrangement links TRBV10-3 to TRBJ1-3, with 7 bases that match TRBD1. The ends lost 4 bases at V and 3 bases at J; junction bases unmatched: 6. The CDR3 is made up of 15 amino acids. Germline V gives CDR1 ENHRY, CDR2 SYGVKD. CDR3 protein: CAISATGESGNTIYF. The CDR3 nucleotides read TGTGCCATCAGTGCCACAGGGGAGAGTGGAAACACCATATATTTT.

Here the CDR3 DNA reads TGTGCCAGCAGCTACAGTGGACAGGCTTTTGAAAAACTGTTTTTT. Protein sequence: CASSYSGQAFEKLFF. The chain recombines TRBV7-2 with TRBJ1-4; 7 bases are a match to TRBD1. Germline loops: CDR1 SGHTA, CDR2 FQGNSA. The CDR3 is 15 amino acids. Trimming cost V 4 bases and J 7 bases; bases outside gene matches: 9.

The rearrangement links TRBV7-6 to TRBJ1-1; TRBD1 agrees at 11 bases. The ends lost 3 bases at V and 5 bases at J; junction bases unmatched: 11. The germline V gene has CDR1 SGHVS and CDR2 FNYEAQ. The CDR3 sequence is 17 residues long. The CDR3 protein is CASSFLVLGQGGTEAFF. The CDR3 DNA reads TGTGCCAGCAGCTTCCTCGTTCTGGGACAGGGGGGGACTGAAGCTTTCTTT. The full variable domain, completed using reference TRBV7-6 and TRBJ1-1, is GAGVSQSPRYKVTKRGQDVALRCDPISGHVSLYWYRQALGQGPEFLTYFNYEAQQDKSGLPNDRFSAERPEGSISTLTIQRTEQRDSAMYRCASSFLVLGQGGTEAFFGQGTRLTVV.

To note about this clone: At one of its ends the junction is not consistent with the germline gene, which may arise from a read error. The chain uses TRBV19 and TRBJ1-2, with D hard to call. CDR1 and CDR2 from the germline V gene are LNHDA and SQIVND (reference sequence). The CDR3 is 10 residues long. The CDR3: CAIGDYGYTF. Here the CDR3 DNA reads TGCGCGATAGGAGACTATGGCTACACCTTC.

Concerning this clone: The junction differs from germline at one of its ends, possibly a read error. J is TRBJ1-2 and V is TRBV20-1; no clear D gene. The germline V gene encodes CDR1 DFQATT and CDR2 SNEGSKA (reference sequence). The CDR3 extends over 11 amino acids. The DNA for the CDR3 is TGCAGTGCTAGCAGTAACGATGGCTACACCTTC. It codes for CSASSNDGYTF.

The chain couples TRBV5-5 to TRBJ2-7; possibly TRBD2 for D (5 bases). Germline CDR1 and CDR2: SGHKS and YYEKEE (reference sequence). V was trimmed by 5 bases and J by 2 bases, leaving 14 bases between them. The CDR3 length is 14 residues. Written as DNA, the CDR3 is TGTGCCAGCAGGCCCAAGTTTAGCGCCTACGAGCAGTACTTC. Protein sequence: CASRPKFSAYEQYF.

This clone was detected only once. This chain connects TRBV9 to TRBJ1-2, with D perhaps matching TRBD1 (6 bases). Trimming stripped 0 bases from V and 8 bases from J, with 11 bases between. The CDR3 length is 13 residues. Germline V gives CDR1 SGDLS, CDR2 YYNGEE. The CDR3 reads CASSVEGGWGYTF. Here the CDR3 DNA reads TGTGCCAGCAGCGTAGAAGGGGGTTGGGGCTACACCTTC.

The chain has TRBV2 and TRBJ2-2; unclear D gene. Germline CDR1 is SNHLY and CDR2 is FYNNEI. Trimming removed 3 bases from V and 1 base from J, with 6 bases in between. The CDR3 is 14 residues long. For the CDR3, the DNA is TGTGCCAGCAGTGAGTTAGTGAACACCGGGGAGCTGTTTTTT. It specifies CASSELVNTGELFF.

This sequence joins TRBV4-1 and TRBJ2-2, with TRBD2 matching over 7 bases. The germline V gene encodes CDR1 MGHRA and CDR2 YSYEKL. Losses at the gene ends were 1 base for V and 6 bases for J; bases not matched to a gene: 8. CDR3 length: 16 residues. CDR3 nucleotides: TGCGCCAGCAGCCAAGGAACGGGGGGTAAGCCCGGGGAGCTGTTTTTT. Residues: CASSQGTGGKPGELFF.

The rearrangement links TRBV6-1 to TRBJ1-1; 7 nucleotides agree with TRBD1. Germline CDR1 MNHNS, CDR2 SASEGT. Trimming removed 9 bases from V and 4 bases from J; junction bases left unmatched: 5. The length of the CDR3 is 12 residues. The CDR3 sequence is CASLTGSTEAFF. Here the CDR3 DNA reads TGTGCCAGTTTGACAGGGAGCACTGAAGCTTTCTTT.

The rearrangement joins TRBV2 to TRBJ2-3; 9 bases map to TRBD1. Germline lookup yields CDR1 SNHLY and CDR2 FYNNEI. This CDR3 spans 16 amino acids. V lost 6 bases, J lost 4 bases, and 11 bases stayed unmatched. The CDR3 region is CASRTPGQGYADTQYF. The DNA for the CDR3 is TGTGCCAGCAGGACCCCGGGACAGGGCTACGCAGATACGCAGTATTTT.

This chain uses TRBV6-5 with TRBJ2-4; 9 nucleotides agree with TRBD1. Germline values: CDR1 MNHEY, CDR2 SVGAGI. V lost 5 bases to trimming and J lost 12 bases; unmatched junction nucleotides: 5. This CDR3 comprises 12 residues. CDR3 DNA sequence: TGTGCCAGCAGTCCGGACAGGGGCAGTCAGTACTTC. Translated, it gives CASSPDRGSQYF.

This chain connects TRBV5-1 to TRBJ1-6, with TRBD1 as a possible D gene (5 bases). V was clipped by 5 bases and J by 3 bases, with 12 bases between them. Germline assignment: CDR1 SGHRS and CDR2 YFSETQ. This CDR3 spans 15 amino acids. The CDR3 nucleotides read TGCGCCAGCAGGGCGGAAACAGGCTATAATTCACCCCTCCACTTT. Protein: CASRAETGYNSPLHF.